Listed below are T cell receptor beta chains from one sample, sequenced in a study of beta chain features in type 1 diabetes. Assay: immunoSEQ multiplex PCR; the TCRdb copy retains only in-frame clones and omits some. The table lists about 340,000 clones, about 13% of them singletons. The source material was naive CD4+ T cells from blood. The receptors were gathered from a woman under 30 with type 1 diabetes. CDR3s include the opening cysteine and the closing phenylalanine or tryptophan. A D gene is named only where the DNA matches it firmly. Only part of the rows carry a size: once, few, many, or a class if the clone is expanded.

>TRBJ2-5|TRBV29-1|TRBD2|few
CSVEMSGSPGETQYF
TGCAGCGTTGAGATGAGCGGGAGCCCCGGGGAGACCCAGTACTTC
>TRBJ2-1|TRBV12-5|TRBD2|few
CASGLGLAGGYNEQFF
TGTGCTAGTGGTTTGGGACTAGCGGGAGGATACAATGAGCAGTTCTTC
>TRBJ2-4|TRBV7-2|-|few
CASSSRTARWAKNIQYF
TGTGCCAGCAGCTCCCGGACAGCCCGGTGGGCCAAAAACATTCAGTACTTC
>TRBJ2-7|TRBV18|-|-
CASSPDLGYEQYF
TGTGCCAGCTCACCAGATCTCGGCTACGAGCAGTACTTC
>TRBJ2-7|TRBV28|-|-
CASSPRPGEQYF
TGTGCCAGCAGTCCCCGCCCCGGGGAGCAGTACTTC
>TRBJ2-2|TRBV25-1|-|few
CATRALGEAGELFF
TGTGCCACCAGAGCATTAGGGGAGGCCGGGGAGCTGTTTTTT
>TRBJ1-1|TRBV7-9|TRBD1|few
CASSRGQSNTEAFF
TGTGCCAGCAGCCGGGGACAGTCGAACACTGAAGCTTTCTTT
>TRBJ2-7|TRBV28|TRBD2|few
CASGLAGTYEQYF
TGTGCCAGCGGACTAGCGGGTACCTACGAGCAGTACTTC
>TRBJ1-4|TRBV28|-|few
CASSGSATNEKLFF
TGTGCCAGCAGTGGGAGCGCAACTAATGAAAAACTGTTTTTT
>TRBJ1-1|TRBV9|TRBD1|-
CASSVGPGGEAFF
TGTGCCAGCAGCGTAGGGCCAGGGGGCGAAGCTTTCTTT
>TRBJ2-5|TRBV27|TRBD2|-
CASSLVAGRQETQYF
TGTGCCAGCAGTTTAGTAGCGGGACGGCAAGAGACCCAGTACTTC
>TRBJ2-5|TRBV11-2|-|few
CASSLRVSVIKETQYF
TGTGCCAGCAGCTTACGGGTTAGCGTTATCAAAGAGACCCAGTACTTC
>TRBJ2-5|TRBV5-1|-|-
CASSLDAPQQGMGETQYF
TGCGCCAGCAGCTTGGACGCCCCGCAGCAGGGAATGGGAGAGACCCAGTACTTC
>TRBJ2-3|TRBV7-3|TRBD2|-
CASSPGTSFSTDTQYF
TGTGCCAGCAGCCCTGGGACTAGCTTCAGCACAGATACGCAGTATTTT
>TRBJ2-5|TRBV5-1|TRBD2|-
CASSVLAETQYF
TGCGCCAGCAGCGTACTAGCGGAGACCCAGTACTTC
>TRBJ1-5|TRBV30|-|few
CAWSGGGTQPQHF
TGTGCCTGGAGCGGTGGGGGGACTCAGCCCCAGCATTTT
>TRBJ2-3|TRBV5-1|-|few
CASSLLVTDTQYF
TGCGCCAGCAGCTTACTTGTCACAGATACGCAGTATTTT
>TRBJ2-2|TRBV13|-|-
CASSLISGWNTGELFF
TGTGCCAGCAGCTTAATCTCGGGTTGGAACACCGGGGAGCTGTTTTTT
>TRBJ2-2|TRBV28|-|-
CASSFSEQGPTGELFF
TGTGCCAGCAGTTTTAGCGAACAGGGTCCAACCGGGGAGCTGTTTTTT
>TRBJ2-3|TRBV19|-|-
CASLLARSKDTQYF
TGTGCCAGTCTACTAGCCAGGTCGAAAGATACGCAGTATTTT
>TRBJ2-5|TRBV11-2|TRBD2|few
CASSFGLAGYETQYF
TGTGCCAGCAGCTTCGGACTAGCGGGCTATGAGACCCAGTACTTC
>TRBJ2-5|TRBV2|TRBD2|few
CASSEVLAGVGETQYF
TGTGCCAGCAGTGAAGTTCTAGCGGGAGTAGGGGAGACCCAGTACTTC
>TRBJ2-5|TRBV11-2|TRBD2|-
CASSFLTSGNQETQYF
TGTGCCAGCAGCTTTTTGACTAGCGGAAATCAAGAGACCCAGTACTTC
>TRBJ1-5|TRBV27|-|-
CASSFGPPGQPQHF
TGTGCCAGCAGTTTCGGACCTCCGGGACAGCCCCAGCATTTT
>TRBJ2-1|TRBV4-2|TRBD2|-
CASSQVLTSGRAYNEQFF
TGTGCCAGCAGCCAAGTGTTGACTAGCGGGAGGGCCTACAATGAGCAGTTCTTC
>TRBJ2-4|TRBV18|-|few
CASSGQTLLAKNIQYF
TGTGCCAGCTCAGGACAGACGTTACTAGCCAAAAACATTCAGTACTTC